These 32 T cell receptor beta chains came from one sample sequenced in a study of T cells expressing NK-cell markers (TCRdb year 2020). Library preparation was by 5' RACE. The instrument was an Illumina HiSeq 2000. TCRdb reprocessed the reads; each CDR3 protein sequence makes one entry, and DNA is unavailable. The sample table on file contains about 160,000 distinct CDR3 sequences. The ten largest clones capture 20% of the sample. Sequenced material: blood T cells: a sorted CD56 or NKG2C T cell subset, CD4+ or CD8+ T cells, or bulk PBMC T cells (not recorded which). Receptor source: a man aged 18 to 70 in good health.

The CDR3 reads CASRDRHNEQFF. The chain uses TRBV6-1 and TRBJ2-1; TCRdb outputs TRBD1, but without DNA this stays unchecked. The germline gives CDR1 MNHNS, CDR2 SASEGT. The CDR3 extends over 12 amino acids.

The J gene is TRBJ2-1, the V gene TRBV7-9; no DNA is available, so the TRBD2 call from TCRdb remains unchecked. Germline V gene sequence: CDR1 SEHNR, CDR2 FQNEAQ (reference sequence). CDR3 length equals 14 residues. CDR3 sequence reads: CASSRSGLAGEQFF.

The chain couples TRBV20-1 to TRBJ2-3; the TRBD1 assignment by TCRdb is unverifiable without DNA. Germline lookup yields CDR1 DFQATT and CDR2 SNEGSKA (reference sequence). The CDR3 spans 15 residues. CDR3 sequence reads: CSAPATVGWSDTQYF.

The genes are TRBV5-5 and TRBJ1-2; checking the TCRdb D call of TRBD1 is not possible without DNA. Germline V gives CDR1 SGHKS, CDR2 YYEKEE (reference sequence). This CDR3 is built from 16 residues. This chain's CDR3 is CASSFVGQGAFYGYTF.

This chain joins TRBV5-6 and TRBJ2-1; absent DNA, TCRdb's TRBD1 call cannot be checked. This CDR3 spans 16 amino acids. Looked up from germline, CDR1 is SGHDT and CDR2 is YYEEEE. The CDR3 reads CASSLAGGANYNEQFF.

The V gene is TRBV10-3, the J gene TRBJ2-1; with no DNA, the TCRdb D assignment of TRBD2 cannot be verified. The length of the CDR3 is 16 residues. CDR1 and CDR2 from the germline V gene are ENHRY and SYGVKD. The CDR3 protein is CAISALWRGENNEQFF.

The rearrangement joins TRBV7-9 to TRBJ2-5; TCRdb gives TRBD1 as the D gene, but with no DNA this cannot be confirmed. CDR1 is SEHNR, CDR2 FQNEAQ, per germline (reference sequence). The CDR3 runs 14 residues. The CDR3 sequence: CASSNQGYQETQYF.

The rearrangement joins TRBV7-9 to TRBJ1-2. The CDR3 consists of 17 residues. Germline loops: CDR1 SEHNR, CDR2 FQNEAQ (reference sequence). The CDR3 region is CASSLHPSAEPNYGYTF.

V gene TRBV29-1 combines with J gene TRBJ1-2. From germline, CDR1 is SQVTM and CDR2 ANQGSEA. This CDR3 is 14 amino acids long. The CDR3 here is CSVERGSRILGYTF.

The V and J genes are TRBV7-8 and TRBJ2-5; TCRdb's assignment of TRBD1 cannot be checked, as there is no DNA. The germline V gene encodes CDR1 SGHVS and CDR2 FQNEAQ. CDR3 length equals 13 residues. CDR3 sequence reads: CASSGTGEETQYF.

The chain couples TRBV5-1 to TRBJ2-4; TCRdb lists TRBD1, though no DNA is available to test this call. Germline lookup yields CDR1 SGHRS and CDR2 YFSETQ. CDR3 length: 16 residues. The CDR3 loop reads CASGLGDTFPKNIQYF.

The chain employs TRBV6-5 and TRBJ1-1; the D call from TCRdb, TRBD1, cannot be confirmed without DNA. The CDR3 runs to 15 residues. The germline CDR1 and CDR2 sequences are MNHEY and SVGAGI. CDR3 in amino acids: CASSYAGPGNTEAFF.

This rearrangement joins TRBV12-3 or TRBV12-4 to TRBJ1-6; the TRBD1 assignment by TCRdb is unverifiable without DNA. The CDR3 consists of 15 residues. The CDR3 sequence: CASSLGGVAGSPLHF.

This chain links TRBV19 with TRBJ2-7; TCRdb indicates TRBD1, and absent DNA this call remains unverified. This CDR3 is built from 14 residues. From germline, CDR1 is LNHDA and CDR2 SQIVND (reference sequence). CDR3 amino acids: CATLSGTDPYEQYF.

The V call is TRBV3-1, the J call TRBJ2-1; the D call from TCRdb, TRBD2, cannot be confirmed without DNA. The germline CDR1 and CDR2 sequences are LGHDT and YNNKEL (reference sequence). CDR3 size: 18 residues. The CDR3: CASSQDKVRSSREDEQFF.

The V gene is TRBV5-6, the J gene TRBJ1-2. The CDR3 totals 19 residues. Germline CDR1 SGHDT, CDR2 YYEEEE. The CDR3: CASSSAGRASPLVLPGYTF. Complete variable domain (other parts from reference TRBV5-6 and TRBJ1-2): DAGVTQSPTHLIKTRGQQVTLRCSPKSGHDTVSWYQQALGQGPQFIFQYYEEEERQRGNFPDRFSGHQFPNYSSELNVNALLLGDSALYLCASSSAGRASPLVLPGYTFGSGTRLTVV.

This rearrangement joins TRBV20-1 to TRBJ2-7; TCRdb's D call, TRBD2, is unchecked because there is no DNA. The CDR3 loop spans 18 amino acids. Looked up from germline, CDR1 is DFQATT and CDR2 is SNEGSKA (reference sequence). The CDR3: CSAPARLGAGGLSYEQYF.

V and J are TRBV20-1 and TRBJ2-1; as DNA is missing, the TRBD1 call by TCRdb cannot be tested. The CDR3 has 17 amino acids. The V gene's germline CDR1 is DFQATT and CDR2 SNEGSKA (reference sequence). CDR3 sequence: CSARDARQASLYNEQFF.

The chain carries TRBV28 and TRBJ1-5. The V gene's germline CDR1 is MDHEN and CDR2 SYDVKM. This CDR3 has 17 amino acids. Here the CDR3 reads CASSLPPPGTLNQPQHF.

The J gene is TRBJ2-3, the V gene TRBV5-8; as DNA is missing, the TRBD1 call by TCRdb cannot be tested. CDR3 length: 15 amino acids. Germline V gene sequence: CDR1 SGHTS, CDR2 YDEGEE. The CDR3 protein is CASSFSTGSTDTQYF.

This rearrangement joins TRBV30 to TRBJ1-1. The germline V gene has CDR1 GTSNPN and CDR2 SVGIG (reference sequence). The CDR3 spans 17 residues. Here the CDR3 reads CAWSDPRRERLNTEAFF.

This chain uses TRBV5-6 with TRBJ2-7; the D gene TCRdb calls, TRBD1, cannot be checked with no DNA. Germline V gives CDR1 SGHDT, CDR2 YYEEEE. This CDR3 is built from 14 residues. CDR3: CASTGTGDPYEQYF.

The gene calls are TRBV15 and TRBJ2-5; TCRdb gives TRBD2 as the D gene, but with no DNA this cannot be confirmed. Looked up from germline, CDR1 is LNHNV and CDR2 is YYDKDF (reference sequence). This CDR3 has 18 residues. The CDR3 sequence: CATSRDRRGGSSQETQYF. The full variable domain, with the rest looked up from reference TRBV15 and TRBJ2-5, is DAMVIQNPRYQVTQFGKPVTLSCSQTLNHNVMYWYQQKSSQAPKLLFHYYDKDFNNEADTPDNFQSRRPNTSFCFLDIRSPGLGDTAMYLCATSRDRRGGSSQETQYFGPGTRLLVL.

CDR3 residues: CASSPPLAGVTGTDTQYF. The V gene is TRBV11-1, the J gene TRBJ2-3; TCRdb designates TRBD1, a call that cannot be tested without DNA. This CDR3 has 18 residues. Germline V gives CDR1 SGHAT, CDR2 FQDESV (reference sequence).

The CDR3 loop reads CASSPTSGDYEQFF. The genes are TRBV13 and TRBJ2-1; without DNA, the TCRdb call of TRBD2 cannot be checked. The CDR3 extends over 14 amino acids. CDR1 and CDR2 from the germline V gene are PRHDT and FYEKMQ (reference sequence). Looking up the rest from reference TRBV13 and TRBJ2-1 gives the full variable domain: AAGVIQSPRHLIKEKRETATLKCYPIPRHDTVYWYQQGPGQDPQFLISFYEKMQSDKGSIPDRFSAQQFSDYHSELNMSSLELGDSALYFCASSPTSGDYEQFFGPGTRLTVL.

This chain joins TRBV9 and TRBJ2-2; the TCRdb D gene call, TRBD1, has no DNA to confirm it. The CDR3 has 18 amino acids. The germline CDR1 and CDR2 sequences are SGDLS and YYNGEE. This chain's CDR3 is CASSALAIPGGRVGELFF.

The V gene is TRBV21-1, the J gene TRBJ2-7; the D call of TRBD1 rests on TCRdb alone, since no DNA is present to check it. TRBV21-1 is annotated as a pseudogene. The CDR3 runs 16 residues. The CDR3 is CASSGRDREAFYEQYF.

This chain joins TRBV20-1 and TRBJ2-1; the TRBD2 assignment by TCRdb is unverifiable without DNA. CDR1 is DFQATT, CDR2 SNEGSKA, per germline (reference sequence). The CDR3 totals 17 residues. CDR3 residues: CSARAALAGLSYNEQFF.

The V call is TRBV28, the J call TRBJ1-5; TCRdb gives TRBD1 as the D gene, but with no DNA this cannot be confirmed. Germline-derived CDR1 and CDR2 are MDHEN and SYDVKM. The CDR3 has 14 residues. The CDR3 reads CASRPRQGRQPQHF.

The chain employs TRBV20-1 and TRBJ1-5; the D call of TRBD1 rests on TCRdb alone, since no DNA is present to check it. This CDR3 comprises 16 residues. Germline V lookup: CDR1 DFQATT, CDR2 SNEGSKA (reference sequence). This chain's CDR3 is CSAAGHWANSNQPQHF.

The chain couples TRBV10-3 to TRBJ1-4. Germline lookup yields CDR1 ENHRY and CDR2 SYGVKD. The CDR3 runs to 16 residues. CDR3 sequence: CAISERGAPTNEKLFF.

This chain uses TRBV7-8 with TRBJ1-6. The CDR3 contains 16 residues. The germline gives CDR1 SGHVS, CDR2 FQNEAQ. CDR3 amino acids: CASSSGQGAYNSPLHF.